The 3 T cell receptor beta chains in this list originate from one sample, sequenced in a study of control samples from healthy donors and cancer patients. The repertoire was sequenced with immunoSEQ multiplex PCR; TCRdb's copy has only in-frame clones and lacks some. In the table there are approximately 40,000 clones, around four fifths of which are singletons. Sequenced input: PBMCs. The origin of the receptors is a woman in her fifties or sixties with lung cancer.

This chain joins TRBV5-5 and TRBJ1-3; D perhaps matches TRBD1 (5 bases). V lost 4 bases and J 3 bases, leaving 14 bases between the germline ends. The CDR3 totals 15 residues. The V gene's germline CDR1 is SGHKS and CDR2 YYEKEE (reference sequence). Here the CDR3 DNA reads TGTGCCAGCAGCCCCCTCGGGACCGTTGGAAACACCATATATTTT. Protein sequence: CASSPLGTVGNTIYF.

The chain couples TRBV4-2 to TRBJ1-5; D gene uncertain. The V end lost 2 bases, the J end lost 1 base, and 12 bases lay between the germline ends. The CDR3 is 16 residues long. Germline V gives CDR1 LGHNA, CDR2 YNFKEQ. The CDR3 DNA is TGTGCCAGCAGCCAAAACTCTGCGGCCAGCAATCAGCCCCAGCATTTT. This codes for CASSQNSAASNQPQHF.

V gene TRBV12-3 or TRBV12-4 combines with J gene TRBJ2-7, with D possibly being TRBD2 (6 bases). This CDR3 is 12 amino acids long. V was trimmed by 3 bases and J by 3 bases, leaving 6 bases between them. CDR3: CASSLEGYEQYF. CDR3 sequence (DNA): TGTGCCAGCAGTTTGGAGGGCTACGAGCAGTACTTC.